This T cell receptor beta chain emerged from a study of molecular identifiers for immune sequencing clone quantification. Trimming cost V 7 bases and J 1 base, with 22 bases left between them. The CDR3 runs 17 residues. Germline V lookup: CDR1 SGHTA, CDR2 FQGNSA. This clonotype occurred once. TCRdb analysed the PCR reads with MiXCR anew, one entry per CDR3 protein. Among under 600,000 distinct CDR3 sequences listed, about 25% were seen once. Sample: naive CD8+ T cells from blood, with Jurkat cell RNA spiked in. The subset: FACS-sorted CD8+CD4-CCR7+CD45RA+ naive T cells. The clonotype was recovered from a human donor in good health. Some libraries in this study had Jurkat cell RNA spiked in. The chain recombines TRBV7-2 with TRBJ2-5; D unresolved. The CDR3 region is CASTLEIGQAFQETQYF. CDR3 coding DNA: TGTGCCAGCACCCTAGAAATCGGTCAGGCCTTCCAAGAGACCCAGTACTTC.